This paragraph covers one T cell receptor (beta chain) sequence. The record originates from a study of cytomegalovirus exposure and HLA in healthy donors. Use of 60 Vbeta and 13 Jbeta primers characterized the PCR. Profiling relied on immunoSEQ multiplex PCR, and the TCRdb table lists in-frame clones only, not all of them. Here the sample table reports tens of thousands of clones. Germline V CDR1 and CDR2: MGHRA, YSYEKL. The CDR3 spans 20 residues. With 4 bases removed from V and 0 bases from J, the gap between germline ends came to 25 bases. This receptor was obtained from a man aged 50-59 years in good health and CMV-seronegative. V usage is TRBV4-1 and J usage is TRBJ2-4, with D perhaps TRBD2 (5 bases). The sample comprised PBMCs. CDR3 in DNA: TGCGCCAGCAGCCGCGACCCGCCTTATGGACTTAGCATAGCCAAAAACATTCAGTACTTC. Protein sequence: CASSRDPPYGLSIAKNIQYF.